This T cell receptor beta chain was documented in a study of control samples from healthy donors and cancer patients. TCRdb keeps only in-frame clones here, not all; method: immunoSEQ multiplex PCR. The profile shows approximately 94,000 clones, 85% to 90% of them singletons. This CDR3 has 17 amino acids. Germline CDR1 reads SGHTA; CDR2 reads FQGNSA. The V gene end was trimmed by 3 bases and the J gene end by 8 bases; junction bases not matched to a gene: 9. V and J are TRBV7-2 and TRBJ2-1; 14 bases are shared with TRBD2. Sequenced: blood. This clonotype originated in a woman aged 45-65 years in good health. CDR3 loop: CASSFRGTSGSLDEQFF. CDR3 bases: TGTGCCAGCAGCTTCAGAGGGACTAGCGGGAGTTTGGATGAGCAGTTCTTC.